These T cell receptor beta chains were read from a single sample in a study of T cell responses to AZD1222 COVID-19 vaccine. Measured with immunoSEQ multiplex PCR; TCRdb has only the in-frame clones, and not every one. The sample includes some 170,000 clones, roughly 89% of them seen just once. The input for sequencing was peripheral blood, taken on day 0 of AZD1222 vaccination. The receptor source for this set is an adult in good health. CDR3s include the opening cysteine and the closing phenylalanine or tryptophan. The D gene is left open where the match is weak. Clone sizes are given selectively: once, few, many, or a class where the clone is expanded.

cdr3_nt | cdr3_aa | clone_size | j_call | d_call | v_call
TGTGCCAGCAGTTACGCAGGGGATCCTTGGGAGACCCAGTACTTC | CASSYAGDPWETQYF | few | TRBJ2-5 | NA | TRBV6-5
TGTGCCAGCAGCCCTCTTCGGGGAGCCGACAATGAGCAGTTCTTC | CASSPLRGADNEQFF | NA | TRBJ2-1 | NA | TRBV9
TGCGCCAGCAGCAATCACTTGAAGGGGGCGCATTCAGAGCAGTATTTT | CASSNHLKGAHSEQYF | NA | TRBJ2-3 | TRBD1 | TRBV5-1
TGCGCCAGCAGCTTGAAAACCACAGACGCGGGATCACCCCTCCACTTT | CASSLKTTDAGSPLHF | NA | TRBJ1-6 | NA | TRBV5-1
TGTGCCAGCAGTGAAGACCTACAGGGCTCTGGGGCCAACGTCCTGACTTTC | CASSEDLQGSGANVLTF | NA | TRBJ2-6 | NA | TRBV6-1
TGTGCCAGCAGCCTAACAGTGATAACCGGGGAGCTGTTTTTT | CASSLTVITGELFF | NA | TRBJ2-2 | NA | TRBV7-3
TGTGCCACACGAGCAGCGGGAGGGCCGGGGGAGCAGTTCTTC | CATRAAGGPGEQFF | NA | TRBJ2-1 | TRBD2 | TRBV24-1
TGTGCCAGCAGCCAACTCTTGTTTGGCGGGGGCGACACCGGGGAGCTGTTTTTT | CASSQLLFGGGDTGELFF | once | TRBJ2-2 | NA | TRBV3-1/TRBV3-2
TGTGCCAGCACCAGAGGACTGGGGGGAAACACCATATATTTT | CASTRGLGGNTIYF | NA | TRBJ1-3 | NA | TRBV6-5
TGTGCCAGCAGCTTGGGAGGGGGACCTCGGGGCTACACCTTC | CASSLGGGPRGYTF | NA | TRBJ1-2 | NA | TRBV7-9
TGCGCCAGCGGTCAGCCCCAGCATTTT | CASGQPQHF | NA | TRBJ1-5 | NA | TRBV10-1
TGTGCCAGCAGCTTAGGGACGGATAATTCACCCCTCCACTTT | CASSLGTDNSPLHF | NA | TRBJ1-6 | NA | TRBV7-9
TGCGCCAGCAGCCCGGGACTAGGAGAGCCCGGGCAGTACTTC | CASSPGLGEPGQYF | NA | TRBJ2-7 | TRBD2 | TRBV4-3
TGCGCCAGCAGCCCTCGGACAGGGGCCATCTCTGGAAACACCATATATTTT | CASSPRTGAISGNTIYF | NA | TRBJ1-3 | TRBD1 | TRBV5-1
TGTGCCAGTAGCTCCGGGACGGTGCCGTGGTCCTACGAGCAGTACTTC | CASSSGTVPWSYEQYF | NA | TRBJ2-7 | NA | TRBV19
TGTGCCAGCAGTCCCCAGACAGGGGATAATGAAAAACTGTTTTTT | CASSPQTGDNEKLFF | few | TRBJ1-4 | TRBD1 | TRBV25-1
TGTGCCAGCAGCCCGGACAGGGGAGCCTATGGCTACACCTTC | CASSPDRGAYGYTF | NA | TRBJ1-2 | TRBD1 | TRBV7-9
TGTGCCAGCAGCGCGGAACCTCAAGAGACCCAGTACTTC | CASSAEPQETQYF | NA | TRBJ2-5 | NA | TRBV7-2
TGCGCCAGCAGCCAGCCGAGGGGGAGCTCCTACAATGAGCAGTTCTTC | CASSQPRGSSYNEQFF | NA | TRBJ2-1 | NA | TRBV4-1
TGTGCCAGCAGCGTCGATCTACAGGGAGGGCAGTTCTTC | CASSVDLQGGQFF | NA | TRBJ2-1 | NA | TRBV9
TGTGCCAGCACCGTGGGCGGAGGCAATCAGCCCCAGCATTTT | CASTVGGGNQPQHF | NA | TRBJ1-5 | NA | TRBV2
TGTGCCAGCAGCTACGTGCCTGGGGAGTACAATGAGCAGTTCTTC | CASSYVPGEYNEQFF | NA | TRBJ2-1 | NA | TRBV6-6
TGTGCCAGCAGCTTGGTAACAAAGGGAAACACCATATATTTT | CASSLVTKGNTIYF | NA | TRBJ1-3 | NA | TRBV5-6
TGTGCCAGCCAACAGGGGTTGGATCAGCCCCAGCATTTT | CASQQGLDQPQHF | NA | TRBJ1-5 | TRBD1 | TRBV6-6
TGTGCCAGCTCACCGAAACCCACAAGTTCTTATAACACTGAAGCTTTCTTT | CASSPKPTSSYNTEAFF | NA | TRBJ1-1 | NA | TRBV18
TGTGCCAGCAGTGCTTCCGGGAGTAACGGCGAGCAGTACTTC | CASSASGSNGEQYF | NA | TRBJ2-7 | NA | TRBV2
TGCAGTGCTAGTCGGGGGTATGGTCAGCCCCAGCATTTT | CSASRGYGQPQHF | NA | TRBJ1-5 | NA | TRBV20-1
TGTGCCAGCAGCTTAGCAGTCCTAGCGGGAGAAGTTGAGCAGTTCTTC | CASSLAVLAGEVEQFF | NA | TRBJ2-1 | TRBD2 | TRBV7-2
TGTGCCAGCAGTGAGAGGCAGGACAATCAGCCCCAGCATTTT | CASSERQDNQPQHF | few | TRBJ1-5 | NA | TRBV6-1
TGTGCCTGGAGTAAACTAGCGGGAGGAGGTGAGCAGTACTTC | CAWSKLAGGGEQYF | NA | TRBJ2-7 | TRBD2 | TRBV30
TGTGCCAGCAGCTTTATACTTTCTTGGACAGGGACGAACACTGAAGCTTTCTTT | CASSFILSWTGTNTEAFF | once | TRBJ1-1 | TRBD1 | TRBV5-8
TGTGCCTGGAGTGCAACAGGTACCCAGTACTTC | CAWSATGTQYF | NA | TRBJ2-5 | NA | TRBV30
TGTGCCGACAACAGCCAGCGGGACAATGAGCAGTTCTTC | CADNSQRDNEQFF | once | TRBJ2-1 | NA | TRBV12-3/TRBV12-4
TGTGCCAGCAGCTCTGGACAGGGTCCCGGTCAGCCCCAGCATTTT | CASSSGQGPGQPQHF | NA | TRBJ1-5 | TRBD1 | TRBV5-8
TGTGCCACCAGCAGAGACGGGGGCACAGATACGCAGTATTTT | CATSRDGGTDTQYF | NA | TRBJ2-3 | NA | TRBV15
TGTGCCAGCTCAAGACTAGCGGGCGTGGGGTACAATGAGCAGTTCTTC | CASSRLAGVGYNEQFF | NA | TRBJ2-1 | TRBD2 | TRBV18
TGTGCCAGCAGCCGACTAGCGCAAACCGGGGAGCTGTTTTTT | CASSRLAQTGELFF | NA | TRBJ2-2 | TRBD2 | TRBV7-3
TGTGCCAGCAGCCCCCGACAGGTTTTCTCTGGAAACACCATATATTTT | CASSPRQVFSGNTIYF | once | TRBJ1-3 | NA | TRBV5-5
TGTGCCAGCAGGGACAGGGTTTTAGGCCAAGAGACCCAGTACTTC | CASRDRVLGQETQYF | NA | TRBJ2-5 | TRBD1 | TRBV6-6
TGTGCCAGCAGCTTTAGCGGGAGGGCAGAGACCCAGTACTTC | CASSFSGRAETQYF | few | TRBJ2-5 | TRBD2 | TRBV7-8
TGTGCCAGCTCAGAACAAGAGACCCAGTACTTC | CASSEQETQYF | NA | TRBJ2-5 | NA | TRBV18
TGTGCCAGCAGCTCGGGGACAGTTAACTATGGCTACACCTTC | CASSSGTVNYGYTF | NA | TRBJ1-2 | TRBD1 | TRBV3-1/TRBV3-2
TGTGCCAGCAGCCCCCCGGATACGCAGTATTTT | CASSPPDTQYF | few | TRBJ2-3 | NA | TRBV7-3
TGTGCCACCACAGGGACTTCAAGCTCCTACAATGAGCAGTTCTTC | CATTGTSSSYNEQFF | NA | TRBJ2-1 | NA | TRBV6-6
TGCAGCGTTGAATTGGACCGAGCTACACAAGAGACCCAGTACTTC | CSVELDRATQETQYF | once | TRBJ2-5 | NA | TRBV29-1
TGTGCCAGCAGCATAGTCTCGCAGGAGGGTGGGGAGCTGTTTTTT | CASSIVSQEGGELFF | once | TRBJ2-2 | NA | TRBV5-5